These 22 T cell receptor beta chains originate from one sample sequenced in a study of T cell responses to AZD1222 COVID-19 vaccine. The method was immunoSEQ multiplex PCR; TCRdb's version includes in-frame clones alone and lacks a portion of them. Its table records around 150,000 clones. The sequencing sample was made of peripheral blood. These receptors were collected from an adult in good health.

V is TRBV5-1 and J is TRBJ2-3; 11 nucleotides line up with TRBD1. Germline V gene lookup returns CDR1 SGHRS and CDR2 YFSETQ. The CDR3 is made up of 16 amino acids. V gave up 2 bases and J gave up 4 bases; unmatched junction bases: 6. CDR3 sequence (DNA): TGCGCCAGCAGCTTACACGGACAGGGGGCCGCAGATACGCAGTATTTT. Its protein is CASSLHGQGAADTQYF.

The chain carries TRBV6-5 and TRBJ2-2; a possible D gene is TRBD2 (6 bases). Between the trimmed V and J ends, which lost 6 bases and 5 bases, there was a span of 16 bases. CDR3 length: 15 residues. CDR1 is MNHEY, CDR2 SVGAGI, per germline. The CDR3 region is CASRRQGGGTGELFF. The CDR3 region has the DNA TGTGCCAGCAGGCGGCAGGGCGGAGGGACCGGGGAGCTGTTTTTT.

The V call is TRBV19, the J call TRBJ1-2; TRBD1 might be the D (6 bases). Germline V gene sequence: CDR1 LNHDA, CDR2 SQIVND (reference sequence). Between the trimmed V and J ends, which lost 3 bases and 5 bases, there was a span of 13 bases. This CDR3 comprises 14 residues. The CDR3 DNA reads TGTGCCAGTAGTATTACAGGGAGTCGATATGGCTACACCTTC. It is translated as CASSITGSRYGYTF. The variable domain in full, completed from reference TRBV19 and TRBJ1-2, reads DGGITQSPKYLFRKEGQNVTLSCEQNLNHDAMYWYRQDPGQGLRLIYYSQIVNDFQKGDIAEGYSVSREKKESFPLTVTSAQKNPTAFYLCASSITGSRYGYTFGSGTRLTVV.

V gene TRBV3-1 (or the pseudogene TRBV3-2) combines with J gene TRBJ1-6; possible D gene TRBD1, 5 bases. Germline V gene lookup returns CDR1 LGHDT and CDR2 YNNKEL (reference sequence). The V end lost 0 bases, the J end lost 9 bases, and 12 bases lay between the germline ends. CDR3 length: 15 residues. The CDR3 spells CASSQEWQGGSPLHF. The CDR3 nucleotides read TGTGCCAGCAGCCAAGAGTGGCAGGGTGGTTCACCCCTCCACTTT.

The chain uses TRBV7-9 and TRBJ2-3; D could derive from TRBD1 or TRBD2 (5 bases each). CDR3 size: 13 residues. In germline, CDR1 is SEHNR, CDR2 FQNEAQ (reference sequence). The ends were cut back, 3 bases at V and 5 bases at J, with 9 bases in the middle. CDR3 residues: CASSLGVEDTQYF. CDR3 nucleotide sequence: TGTGCCAGCAGCTTGGGGGTAGAAGATACGCAGTATTTT.

The chain recombines TRBV7-6 with TRBJ1-2; TRBD1 might be the D (6 bases). There are 15 residues in the CDR3. Between the trimmed V and J ends, which lost 1 base and 8 bases, there was a span of 17 bases. Looked up from germline, CDR1 is SGHVS and CDR2 is FNYEAQ. CDR3 loop: CASSLGTANSMGYTF. In DNA, the CDR3 is TGTGCCAGCAGCTTAGGGACAGCTAATTCGATGGGCTACACCTTC.

About this clone itself: Within the sample, other DNA sequences also encode this same CDR3. This chain uses TRBV15 with TRBJ1-2; D may be TRBD1 (5 bases). The V gene lost 0 bases and the J gene lost 8 bases, with 16 bases spanning the gap. There are 15 residues in the CDR3. Germline loops: CDR1 LNHNV, CDR2 YYDKDF (reference sequence). The CDR3 region is CATSRDPPGARGYTF. CDR3 bases: TGTGCCACCAGCAGAGATCCTCCCGGGGCGCGGGGCTACACCTTC.

The rearrangement uses TRBV6-1 and TRBJ2-7; D uncertain. The CDR3 loop spans 17 amino acids. Between the trimmed V and J ends, which lost 1 base and 3 bases, there was a span of 19 bases. CDR1 MNHNS and CDR2 SASEGT come from the germline V gene. In DNA, the CDR3 is TGTGCCAGCAGTGAAGGCTTCGTGGAATACCTGAGCTACGAGCAGTACTTC. As protein: CASSEGFVEYLSYEQYF.

DNA of the CDR3: TGTGCCAGCAGTTCCCAGGGCGGAACTGAAGCTTTCTTT. This gives the protein CASSSQGGTEAFF. J is TRBJ1-1 and V is TRBV12-3 or TRBV12-4; D possibly corresponds to TRBD1 (5 bases). Trimming pared 4 bases from V and 5 bases from J, leaving 11 bases between. The CDR3 is made up of 13 amino acids.

This chain joins TRBV19 and TRBJ2-3; D uncertain. The CDR3 totals 14 residues. CDR1 LNHDA and CDR2 SQIVND come from the germline V gene (reference sequence). V lost 9 bases and J lost 0, with 13 bases in between. CDR3 region: CARLHSASTDTQYF. The DNA for the CDR3 is TGTGCCAGGTTACACAGCGCAAGCACAGATACGCAGTATTTT.

Comment on this clone: Other DNA sequences of this sample code for an identical CDR3. This rearrangement joins TRBV15 to TRBJ2-3; 10 nucleotides agree with TRBD2. The ends lost 0 bases at V and 3 bases at J; junction bases unmatched: 3. The CDR3 is 16 amino acids. CDR1 is LNHNV and CDR2 is YYDKDF in the germline V gene (reference sequence). The CDR3 reads CATSRDQAGGTDTQYF. In DNA form, the CDR3 reads TGTGCCACCAGCAGAGACCAAGCGGGGGGGACAGATACGCAGTATTTT.

V usage is TRBV5-4 and J usage is TRBJ2-5; 9 bases are a match to TRBD1. Germline V lookup: CDR1 SGHNT, CDR2 YYREEE (reference sequence). V lost 4 bases, J lost 3 bases, and 4 bases stayed unmatched. This CDR3 is built from 14 residues. CDR3 amino acids: CASSKRQGEETQYF. The CDR3 bases are TGTGCCAGCAGCAAGCGACAGGGGGAAGAGACCCAGTACTTC.

V is TRBV18 and J is TRBJ1-4; 10 nucleotides line up with TRBD1. Germline CDR1 reads KGHSH; CDR2 reads LQKENI. This CDR3 has 19 amino acids. V gave up 3 bases and J gave up 7 bases; unmatched junction bases: 17. The CDR3 DNA is TGTGCCAGCTCACCGAGGACAGGGGGTATGGTACTTCGGGGTGAAAAACTGTTTTTT. Protein: CASSPRTGGMVLRGEKLFF.

The chain is built from TRBV11-1 and TRBJ1-1; TRBD1 agrees at 10 bases. Germline V gene sequence: CDR1 SGHAT, CDR2 FQDESV (reference sequence). The CDR3 runs to 16 residues. The trim removed 5 bases at V and 6 bases at J, leaving 12 bases unmatched. The CDR3 DNA reads as TGTGCCAGCAGCATTACGGGACAGGGGCGCCACCCTGAAGCTTTCTTT. Translation: CASSITGQGRHPEAFF.

V usage is TRBV19 and J usage is TRBJ2-3, with 9 bases aligning to TRBD1. The ends lost 5 bases at V and 2 bases at J; junction bases unmatched: 8. CDR1 LNHDA and CDR2 SQIVND come from the germline V gene (reference sequence). The CDR3 is 16 residues long. CDR3 in amino acids: CASSRGQGRTTDTQYF. CDR3 DNA: TGTGCCAGTAGTCGGGGACAGGGTCGCACCACAGATACGCAGTATTTT.

This chain links TRBV5-8 with TRBJ1-1; 7 bases align to TRBD1. V lost 4 bases, J lost 7 bases, and 13 bases stayed unmatched. This CDR3 region has 15 residues. Germline V lookup: CDR1 SGHTS, CDR2 YDEGEE. In DNA form, the CDR3 reads TGTGCCAGCAGCCTCTCCAGGGGGTTCGTTTTTGAAGCTTTCTTT. As protein: CASSLSRGFVFEAFF.

The chain couples TRBV11-3 to TRBJ1-1; D possibly corresponds to TRBD1 (6 bases). The germline V gene has CDR1 SGHNT and CDR2 YENEEA. The CDR3 is 13 residues long. V was cut by 2 bases and J by 7 bases, with 11 bases left in between. The CDR3 DNA sequence: TGTGCCAGCAGCTTAACACCAGGGGTTGAAGCTTTCTTT. Amino acid sequence: CASSLTPGVEAFF.

The chain is built from TRBV6-5 and TRBJ2-7, with TRBD1 matching over 8 bases. Germline CDR1 is MNHEY and CDR2 is SVGAGI. Trimming cost V 5 bases and J 2 bases; bases outside gene matches: 2. CDR3 length equals 13 residues. The CDR3: CASSRTGPYEQYF. Here the CDR3 DNA reads TGTGCCAGCAGTCGGACAGGGCCCTACGAGCAGTACTTC.

This rearrangement joins TRBV19 to TRBJ1-2; D uncertain. This CDR3 spans 14 amino acids. V lost 6 bases, J lost 1 base, and 12 bases lay in between. Germline-derived CDR1 and CDR2 are LNHDA and SQIVND (reference sequence). CDR3: CASRATESNYGYTF. The CDR3 nucleotides read TGTGCCAGTAGGGCGACGGAGAGTAACTATGGCTACACCTTC.

V and J are TRBV9 and TRBJ2-5, with a possible D match to TRBD1 (6 bases). The V and J ends lost 0 bases and 1 base respectively, with 7 bases between them. CDR3 length: 14 residues. The germline V gene has CDR1 SGDLS and CDR2 YYNGEE. This chain's CDR3 is CASSVGRGQETQYF. The CDR3 DNA reads as TGTGCCAGCAGCGTAGGCAGGGGCCAAGAGACCCAGTACTTC.

The CDR3 spells CASSPGDRVGQPQHF. CDR3 bases: TGTGCCAGCAGCCCTGGGGACAGGGTAGGTCAGCCCCAGCATTTT. The V call is TRBV11-2, the J call TRBJ1-5, with 9 bases lining up with TRBD1. The ends lost 5 bases at V and 6 bases at J; junction bases unmatched: 8. CDR1 is SGHAT, CDR2 FQNNGV, per germline. This CDR3 comprises 15 residues.

The chain joins TRBV7-8 to TRBJ1-2; D is possibly TRBD1 (5 bases). This CDR3 is 13 amino acids long. The V and J ends lost 5 bases and 6 bases respectively, with 13 bases between them. Per the germline V gene, CDR1 is SGHVS and CDR2 is FQNEAQ. CDR3 DNA sequence: TGTGCCAGCAGCCTCCTCGACAGTGATGGCTACACCTTC. This sequence encodes CASSLLDSDGYTF. Full variable domain (outside the CDR3, taken from reference TRBV7-8 and TRBJ1-2): GAGVSQSPRYKVAKRGQDVALRCDPISGHVSLFWYQQALGQGPEFLTYFQNEAQLDKSGLPSDRFFAERPEGSVSTLKIQRTQQEDSAVYLCASSLLDSDGYTFGSGTRLTVV.